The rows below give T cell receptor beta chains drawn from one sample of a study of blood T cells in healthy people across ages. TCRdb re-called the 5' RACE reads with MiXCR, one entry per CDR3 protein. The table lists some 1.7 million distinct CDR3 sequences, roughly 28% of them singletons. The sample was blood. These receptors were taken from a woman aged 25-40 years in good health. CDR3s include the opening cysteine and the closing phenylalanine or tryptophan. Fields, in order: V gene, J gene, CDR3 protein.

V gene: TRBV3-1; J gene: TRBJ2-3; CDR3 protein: CASSQKTTGWAKDTQYF
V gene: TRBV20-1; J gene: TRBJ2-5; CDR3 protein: CSARTGGFVETQYF
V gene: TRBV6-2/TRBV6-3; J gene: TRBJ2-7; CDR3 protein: CASSSGGLAGLFYEQYF
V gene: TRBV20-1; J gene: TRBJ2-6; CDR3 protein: CSASSGLQPPGANVLTF
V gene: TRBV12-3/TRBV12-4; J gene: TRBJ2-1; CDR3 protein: CASRPSGGWSEQFF
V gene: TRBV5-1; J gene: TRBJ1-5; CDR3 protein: CASSLTTGEGQPQHF
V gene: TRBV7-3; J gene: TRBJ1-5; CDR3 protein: CASSLVVRFPENQPQHF
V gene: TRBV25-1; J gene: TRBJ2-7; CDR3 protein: CASSSVGQGPYEQHF
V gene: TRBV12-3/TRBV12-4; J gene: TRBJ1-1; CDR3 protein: CASSFGTGFGRNTEAFF
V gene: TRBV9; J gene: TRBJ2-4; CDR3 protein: CASRQCRGSGNIQYF
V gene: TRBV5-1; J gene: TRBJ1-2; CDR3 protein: CASSTDRAIYGYTF
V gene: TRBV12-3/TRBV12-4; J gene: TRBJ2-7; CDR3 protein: CASGSGGTYEQYF
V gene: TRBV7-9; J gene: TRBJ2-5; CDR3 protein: CASSSKVSNQQETQYF
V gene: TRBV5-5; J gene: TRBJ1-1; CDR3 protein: CASRRDYGAFF
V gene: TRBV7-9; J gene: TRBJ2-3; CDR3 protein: CASSLEDGSRIFTDTQYF
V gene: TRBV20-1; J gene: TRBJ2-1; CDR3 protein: CSASMGPINEQFF
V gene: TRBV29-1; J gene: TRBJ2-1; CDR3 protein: CSAGAAAYNEQFF
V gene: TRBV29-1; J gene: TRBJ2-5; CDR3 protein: CSVESQQEAQYF
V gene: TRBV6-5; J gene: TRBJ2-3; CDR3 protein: CASSPGLADSTDTQYF
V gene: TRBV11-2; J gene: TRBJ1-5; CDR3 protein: CASSLTGGENQPQHF
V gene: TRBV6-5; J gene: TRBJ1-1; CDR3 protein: CASSTDRGRRDMNTEAFF
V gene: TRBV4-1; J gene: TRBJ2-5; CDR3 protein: CASSSFGQETQYF
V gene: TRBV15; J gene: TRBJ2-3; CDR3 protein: CATTGGGSDTQYF
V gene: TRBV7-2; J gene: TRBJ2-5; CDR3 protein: CASSLGGGGIQETQYF
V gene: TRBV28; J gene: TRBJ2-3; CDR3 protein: CASSSNADTQYF
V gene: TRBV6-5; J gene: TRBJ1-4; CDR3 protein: CASSPTGGAAEKLFF
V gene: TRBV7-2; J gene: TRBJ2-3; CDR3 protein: CASSRSGNTDTQYF
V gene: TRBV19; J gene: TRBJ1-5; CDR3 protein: CASSRDRVSRQPQHF
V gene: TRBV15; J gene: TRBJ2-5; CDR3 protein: CATSSPLEETQYF
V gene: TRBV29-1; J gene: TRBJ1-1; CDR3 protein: CSVEVLDGNTEAFF
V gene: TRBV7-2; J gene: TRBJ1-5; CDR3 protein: CASSLTGAMNQPQHF
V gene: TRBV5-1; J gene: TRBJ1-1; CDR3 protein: CASSWGQTNTEAFF
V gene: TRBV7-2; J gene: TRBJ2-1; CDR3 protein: CASSLNPRGSSYNEQFF
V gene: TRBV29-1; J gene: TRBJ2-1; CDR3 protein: CSAGQGRVGDNEQFF
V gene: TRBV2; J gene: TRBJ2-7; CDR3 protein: CATKESGGPYEQYF
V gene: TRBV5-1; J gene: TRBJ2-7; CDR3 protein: CASSLAGGGLYEQYF
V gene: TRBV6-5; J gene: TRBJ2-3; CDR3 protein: CASSYSKRSGGTDTQYF
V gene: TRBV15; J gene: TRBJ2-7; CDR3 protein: CATSREAGGYEQYF
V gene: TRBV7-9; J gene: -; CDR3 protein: CASGLGQGATYEQYF
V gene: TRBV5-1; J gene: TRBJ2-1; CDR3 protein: CASSSKKWTGHTDEQFF
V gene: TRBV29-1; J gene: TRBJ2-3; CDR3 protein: CSGGLAGHTDTQYF
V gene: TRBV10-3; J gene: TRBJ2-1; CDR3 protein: CAIGGSPSYNEQFF
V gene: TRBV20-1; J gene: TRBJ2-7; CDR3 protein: CSARGLRGSYEQYF
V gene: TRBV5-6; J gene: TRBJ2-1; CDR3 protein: CASSLGLAGDSPEQFF
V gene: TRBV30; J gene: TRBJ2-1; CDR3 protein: CAWSANGYNEQFF
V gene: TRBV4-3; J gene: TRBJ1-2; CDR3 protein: CASSQDRGQGALSGYTF
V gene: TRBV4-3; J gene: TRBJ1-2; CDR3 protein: CASSQGGLATYTF
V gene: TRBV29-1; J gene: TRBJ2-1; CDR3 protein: CSVQTGGEDEQFF